This T cell receptor beta chain was recovered during a study of cytomegalovirus exposure and HLA in healthy donors. General study findings and limits: Presence/absence analysis assumed near-uniform sequencing depth across donors.

A multiplex PCR was run with 60 Vbeta primers and 13 Jbeta primers. TCRdb's table, derived via immunoSEQ multiplex PCR, lists solely in-frame clones and lacks some. Among 90,000 to 120,000 clones, 65% to 85% were seen once, and the ten largest hold roughly 2.3%. Per germline, CDR1 LGHNA and CDR2 YSLEER. CDR3 size: 13 residues. V lost 1 base, J lost 7 bases, and 8 bases lay in between. About this clone: Its antigen remains unknown.

The material sequenced was PBMCs. This chain links TRBV4-3 with TRBJ1-5, with no clear D. The clonotype originates from a man between 18 and 35 years old in good health and CMV-seronegative. The CDR3 loop is CASSQVGGQPQHF. The CDR3 region has the DNA TGCGCCAGCAGCCAAGTCGGAGGCCAGCCCCAGCATTTT.